The rows below give T cell receptor beta chains drawn from one sample of a study of T cell responses to AZD1222 COVID-19 vaccine. TCRdb keeps only in-frame clones here, not all; method: immunoSEQ multiplex PCR. This table has approximately 92,000 clones, about 90% appearing once. Specimen: peripheral blood, collected on day 0 of AZD1222 vaccination. These TCRs come from an adult in good health. Each CDR3 is given with its conserved first and last residue. The order of the fields is J gene, V gene, clone size, D gene, CDR3 protein, CDR3 DNA. D genes are given only for firm matches. For some rows the clone size is stated as once, few or many, or as a class when expanded; others skip it.

J: TRBJ2-3
V: TRBV28
size: .
D: .
CDR3: CASSWGTDTQYF
DNA: TGTGCCAGCAGTTGGGGGACAGATACGCAGTATTTT

J: TRBJ1-2
V: TRBV14
size: .
D: .
CDR3: CASSQVSADWGYTF
DNA: TGTGCCAGCAGCCAAGTCTCAGCGGACTGGGGCTACACCTTC

J: TRBJ1-1
V: TRBV6-5
size: .
D: .
CDR3: CASSYSNRVGSEAFF
DNA: TGTGCCAGCAGTTACTCGAACAGGGTAGGTTCTGAAGCTTTCTTT

J: TRBJ1-2
V: TRBV4-3
size: .
D: .
CDR3: CASSQERGDNYGYTF
DNA: TGCGCCAGCAGCCAGGAGAGAGGGGATAACTATGGCTACACCTTC

J: TRBJ2-5
V: TRBV21-1
size: .
D: .
CDR3: CASSKATDQGRGETQYF
DNA: TGTGCCAGCAGCAAGGCCACCGACCAGGGGCGCGGAGAGACCCAGTACTTC

J: TRBJ1-1
V: TRBV7-3
size: .
D: .
CDR3: CASSSGWGTEAFF
DNA: TGTGCCAGCAGCTCCGGATGGGGCACTGAAGCTTTCTTT

J: TRBJ1-4
V: TRBV6-5
size: .
D: TRBD1
CDR3: CASRQTGGDEKLFF
DNA: TGTGCCAGCAGACAGACAGGGGGCGATGAAAAACTGTTTTTT

J: TRBJ1-4
V: TRBV25-1
size: .
D: .
CDR3: CASSDPRQSPNEKLFF
DNA: TGTGCCAGCAGTGACCCCCGACAGTCCCCTAATGAAAAACTGTTTTTT

J: TRBJ1-1
V: TRBV4-2
size: once
D: .
CDR3: CASSQEGRNTEAFF
DNA: TGTGCCAGCAGCCAAGAAGGCAGAAACACTGAAGCTTTCTTT

J: TRBJ2-3
V: TRBV6-6
size: once
D: .
CDR3: CASSYWADTQYF
DNA: TGTGCCAGCAGTTACTGGGCAGATACGCAGTATTTT

J: TRBJ2-3
V: TRBV9
size: once
D: .
CDR3: CASSAKGADTQYF
DNA: TGTGCCAGCAGCGCAAAGGGAGCAGATACGCAGTATTTT

J: TRBJ1-2
V: TRBV12-5
size: .
D: .
CDR3: CASGLVLRRQSNGYTF
DNA: TGTGCTAGTGGTTTGGTACTAAGAAGACAGTCAAATGGCTACACCTTC

J: TRBJ1-6
V: TRBV28
size: few
D: .
CDR3: CASSALGASRNSPLHF
DNA: TGTGCCAGCAGTGCGTTGGGGGCTTCCCGAAATTCACCCCTCCACTTT

J: TRBJ1-1
V: TRBV19
size: .
D: .
CDR3: CASSSGNSPNTEAFF
DNA: TGTGCCAGTAGTAGCGGGAACAGCCCGAACACTGAAGCTTTCTTT

J: TRBJ1-1
V: TRBV7-2
size: .
D: .
CDR3: CASSQSAGSVNTEAFF
DNA: TGTGCCAGCAGCCAAAGCGCAGGGTCGGTGAACACTGAAGCTTTCTTT

J: TRBJ1-2
V: TRBV2
size: .
D: TRBD1
CDR3: CASSGDRLYGYTF
DNA: TGTGCCAGCAGTGGGGACAGGCTCTATGGCTACACCTTC

J: TRBJ1-2
V: TRBV2
size: .
D: .
CDR3: CASNGQPGGYTF
DNA: TGTGCCAGTAACGGACAGCCTGGAGGCTACACCTTC

J: TRBJ2-2
V: TRBV3-1/TRBV3-2
size: .
D: .
CDR3: CASSAVHTGELFF
DNA: TGTGCCAGCAGCGCGGTCCATACCGGGGAGCTGTTTTTT

J: TRBJ2-3
V: TRBV29-1
size: .
D: TRBD2
CDR3: CSVPRTSGGADTQYF
DNA: TGCAGCGTGCCTCGGACTAGCGGGGGGGCAGATACGCAGTATTTT

J: TRBJ1-6
V: TRBV5-1
size: once
D: TRBD1
CDR3: CASSLAQGNNSPLHF
DNA: TGCGCCAGCAGCTTGGCACAGGGGAATAATTCACCCCTCCACTTT

J: TRBJ1-2
V: TRBV9
size: once
D: .
CDR3: CASSVRDRQHYGYTF
DNA: TGTGCCAGCAGCGTCAGAGACAGACAGCACTATGGCTACACCTTC

J: TRBJ1-5
V: TRBV15
size: .
D: TRBD1
CDR3: CATSRDTREDREVEPQHF
DNA: TGTGCCACCAGCAGAGATACGCGGGAGGACAGGGAGGTAGAGCCCCAGCATTTT

J: TRBJ1-5
V: TRBV4-3
size: once
D: .
CDR3: CASSQDDTNQPQHF
DNA: TGCGCCAGCAGCCAAGATGACACCAATCAGCCCCAGCATTTT

J: TRBJ1-2
V: TRBV6-5
size: .
D: .
CDR3: CASSYGGQPGYGYTF
DNA: TGTGCCAGCAGTTACGGGGGCCAGCCTGGATATGGCTACACCTTC

J: TRBJ2-1
V: TRBV14
size: .
D: .
CDR3: CASSQLGWEQFF
DNA: TGTGCCAGCAGCCAATTGGGGTGGGAGCAGTTCTTC

J: TRBJ2-5
V: TRBV5-1
size: .
D: TRBD2
CDR3: CASSTLAGGETQYF
DNA: TGCGCCAGCAGCACCCTAGCGGGAGGGGAGACCCAGTACTTC

J: TRBJ2-5
V: TRBV2
size: .
D: TRBD2
CDR3: CANVERRGARETQYF
DNA: TGTGCCAACGTGGAACGGCGGGGGGCCCGGGAGACCCAGTACTTC

J: TRBJ1-4
V: TRBV3-1/TRBV3-2
size: .
D: .
CDR3: CASSQRDISTEKLFF
DNA: TGTGCCAGCAGCCAGCGGGACATTAGCACCGAAAAACTGTTTTTT

J: TRBJ1-1
V: TRBV15
size: .
D: TRBD1
CDR3: CATGDRVNTEAFF
DNA: TGTGCCACCGGGGACAGAGTGAACACTGAAGCTTTCTTT

J: TRBJ2-7
V: TRBV5-1
size: .
D: TRBD1
CDR3: CASSLVLQGAREQYF
DNA: TGCGCCAGCAGCTTGGTTTTACAGGGGGCGCGAGAGCAGTACTTC

J: TRBJ2-3
V: TRBV28
size: .
D: .
CDR3: CATTSWLHIDTQYF
DNA: TGTGCCACCACAAGTTGGCTGCATATAGATACGCAGTATTTT

J: TRBJ2-2
V: TRBV7-6
size: .
D: .
CDR3: CASSFGITNTGELFF
DNA: TGTGCCAGCAGCTTTGGGATTACGAACACCGGGGAGCTGTTTTTT

J: TRBJ2-7
V: TRBV18
size: .
D: TRBD1
CDR3: CASSPSTGTYEQYF
DNA: TGTGCCAGCTCACCATCGACAGGGACCTACGAGCAGTACTTC

J: TRBJ1-6
V: TRBV28
size: .
D: TRBD1
CDR3: CASGDRSKNSPLHF
DNA: TGTGCCAGCGGGGACAGGTCCAAAAATTCACCCCTCCACTTT

J: TRBJ2-1
V: TRBV7-9
size: .
D: .
CDR3: CASNRPYNEQFF
DNA: TGTGCCAGCAACCGACCCTACAATGAGCAGTTCTTC

J: TRBJ1-5
V: TRBV7-2
size: .
D: .
CDR3: CASSSMDGDNQPQHF
DNA: TGTGCCAGCAGCTCCATGGACGGGGACAATCAGCCCCAGCATTTT

J: TRBJ2-1
V: TRBV3-1/TRBV3-2
size: .
D: .
CDR3: CASSQGPGLSYNEQFF
DNA: TGTGCCAGCAGCCAAGGACCCGGCCTCTCCTACAATGAGCAGTTCTTC

J: TRBJ1-5
V: TRBV19
size: .
D: TRBD1
CDR3: CASSRDRSQPQHF
DNA: TGTGCCAGTAGTCGGGACAGGTCACAGCCCCAGCATTTT

J: TRBJ2-3
V: TRBV6-2/TRBV6-3
size: .
D: .
CDR3: CASSYPGRPVTQYF
DNA: TGTGCCAGCAGTTACCCCGGACGGCCGGTTACGCAGTATTTT

J: TRBJ2-7
V: TRBV5-1
size: .
D: TRBD2
CDR3: CARSAGGGRGPYEQYF
DNA: TGCGCCCGCAGCGCGGGGGGGGGCCGAGGGCCCTACGAGCAGTACTTC

J: TRBJ2-7
V: TRBV27
size: .
D: TRBD2
CDR3: CASSLLREYSYEQYF
DNA: TGTGCCAGCAGTTTACTGCGGGAGTATTCCTACGAGCAGTACTTC

J: TRBJ1-2
V: TRBV2
size: .
D: .
CDR3: CASSYQGLPYGYTF
DNA: TGTGCCAGCAGTTATCAAGGGCTGCCCTATGGCTACACCTTC

J: TRBJ1-5
V: TRBV25-1
size: .
D: TRBD1
CDR3: CASILTGSNQPQHF
DNA: TGTGCCAGCATCCTGACAGGGAGCAATCAGCCCCAGCATTTT

J: TRBJ1-5
V: TRBV28
size: .
D: .
CDR3: CASSQRQPQHF
DNA: TGTGCCAGCAGTCAACGTCAGCCCCAGCATTTT

J: TRBJ2-7
V: TRBV3-1/TRBV3-2
size: .
D: .
CDR3: CASSQAGGTSYEQYF
DNA: TGTGCCAGCAGCCAAGCCGGCGGAACTTCCTACGAGCAGTACTTC

J: TRBJ2-7
V: TRBV6-5
size: .
D: .
CDR3: CASSYSGESGYEQYF
DNA: TGTGCCAGCAGTTACTCGGGGGAGTCGGGCTACGAGCAGTACTTC

J: TRBJ1-5
V: TRBV28
size: once
D: .
CDR3: CASSLSSARDPPQHF
DNA: TGTGCCAGCAGTTTAAGTTCGGCCAGAGACCCGCCCCAGCATTTT

J: TRBJ1-4
V: TRBV19
size: .
D: TRBD1
CDR3: CASSIRVGQGEKLFF
DNA: TGTGCCAGTAGTATTCGGGTGGGACAGGGCGAAAAACTGTTTTTT

J: TRBJ2-1
V: TRBV16
size: .
D: .
CDR3: CASSQSLVSSNEQFF
DNA: TGTGCCAGCAGCCAATCATTGGTGTCATCCAATGAGCAGTTCTTC

J: TRBJ2-5
V: TRBV2
size: .
D: .
CDR3: CASSEQQETQYF
DNA: TGTGCCAGCAGTGAACAGCAAGAGACCCAGTACTTC

J: TRBJ2-7
V: TRBV21-1
size: .
D: .
CDR3: CASNFHGNEQYF
DNA: TGTGCCAGCAACTTCCATGGAAACGAGCAGTACTTC

J: TRBJ2-7
V: TRBV7-9
size: few
D: TRBD2
CDR3: CASSLGLAGDEQYF
DNA: TGTGCCAGCAGCTTAGGACTAGCGGGAGACGAGCAGTACTTC

J: TRBJ2-7
V: TRBV30
size: .
D: .
CDR3: CAWRDESTAGYEQYF
DNA: TGTGCCTGGAGGGACGAATCGACTGCAGGCTACGAGCAGTACTTC

J: TRBJ1-2
V: TRBV7-9
size: .
D: .
CDR3: CASSLAVGGSGYTF
DNA: TGTGCCAGCAGCTTAGCGGTGGGGGGTTCTGGCTACACCTTC